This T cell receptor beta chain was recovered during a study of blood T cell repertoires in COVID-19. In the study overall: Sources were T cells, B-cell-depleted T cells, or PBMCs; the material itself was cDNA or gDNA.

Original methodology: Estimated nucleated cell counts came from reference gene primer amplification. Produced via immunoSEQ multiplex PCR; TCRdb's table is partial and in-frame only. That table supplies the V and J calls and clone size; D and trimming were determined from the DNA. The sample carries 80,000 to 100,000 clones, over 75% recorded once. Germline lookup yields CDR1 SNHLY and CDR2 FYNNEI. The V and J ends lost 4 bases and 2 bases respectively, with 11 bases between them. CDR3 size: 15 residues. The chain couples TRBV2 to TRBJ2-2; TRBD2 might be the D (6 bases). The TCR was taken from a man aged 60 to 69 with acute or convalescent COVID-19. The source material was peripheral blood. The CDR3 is CASSGGISNTGELFF. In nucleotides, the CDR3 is TGTGCCAGCAGTGGCGGGATCAGTAACACCGGGGAGCTGTTTTTT.